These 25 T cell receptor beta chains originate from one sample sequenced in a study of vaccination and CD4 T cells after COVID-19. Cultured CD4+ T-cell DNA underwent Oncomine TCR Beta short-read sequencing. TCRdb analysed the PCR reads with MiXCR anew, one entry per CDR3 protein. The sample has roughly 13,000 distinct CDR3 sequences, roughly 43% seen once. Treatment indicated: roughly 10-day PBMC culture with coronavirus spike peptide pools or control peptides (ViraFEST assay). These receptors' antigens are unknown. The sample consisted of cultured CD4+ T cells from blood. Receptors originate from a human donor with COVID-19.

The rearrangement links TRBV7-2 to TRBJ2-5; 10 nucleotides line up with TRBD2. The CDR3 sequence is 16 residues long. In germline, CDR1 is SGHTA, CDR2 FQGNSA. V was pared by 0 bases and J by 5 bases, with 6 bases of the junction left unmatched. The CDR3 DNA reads TGTGCCAGCAGCTTAGCCGTAGCGGGGGGCCAGGAGACCCAGTACTTC. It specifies CASSLAVAGGQETQYF.

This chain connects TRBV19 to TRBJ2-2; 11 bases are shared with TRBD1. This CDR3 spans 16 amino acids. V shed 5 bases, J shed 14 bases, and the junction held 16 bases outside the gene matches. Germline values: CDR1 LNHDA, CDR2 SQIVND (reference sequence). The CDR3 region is CASSADGTGGWRGLFF. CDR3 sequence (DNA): TGTGCCAGTAGTGCGGACGGGACAGGGGGGTGGAGGGGCCTGTTTTTT.

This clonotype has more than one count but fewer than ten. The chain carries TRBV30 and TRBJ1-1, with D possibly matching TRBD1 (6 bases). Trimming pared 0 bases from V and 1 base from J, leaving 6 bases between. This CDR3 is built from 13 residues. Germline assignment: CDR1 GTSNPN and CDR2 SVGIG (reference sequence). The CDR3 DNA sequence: TGTGCCTGGAGTGTACAGGGGAACACTGAAGCTTTCTTT. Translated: CAWSVQGNTEAFF.

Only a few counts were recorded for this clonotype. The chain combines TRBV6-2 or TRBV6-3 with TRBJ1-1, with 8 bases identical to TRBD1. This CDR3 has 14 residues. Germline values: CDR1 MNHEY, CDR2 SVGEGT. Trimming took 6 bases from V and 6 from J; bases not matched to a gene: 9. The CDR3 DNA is TGTGCCAGCAGGACGGGACAGGTCGGCGCTGAAGCTTTCTTT. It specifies CASRTGQVGAEAFF.

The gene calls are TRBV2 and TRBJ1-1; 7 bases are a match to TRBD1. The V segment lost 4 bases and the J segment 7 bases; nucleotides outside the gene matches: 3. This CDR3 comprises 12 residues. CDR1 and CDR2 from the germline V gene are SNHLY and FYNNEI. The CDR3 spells CASSVTGLEAFF. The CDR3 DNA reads TGTGCCAGCAGTGTGACAGGGCTTGAAGCTTTCTTT. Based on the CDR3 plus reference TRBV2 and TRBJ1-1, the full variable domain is EPEVTQTPSHQVTQMGQEVILRCVPISNHLYFYWYRQILGQKVEFLVSFYNNEISEKSEIFDDQFSVERPDGSNFTLKIRSTKLEDSAMYFCASSVTGLEAFFGQGTRLTVV.

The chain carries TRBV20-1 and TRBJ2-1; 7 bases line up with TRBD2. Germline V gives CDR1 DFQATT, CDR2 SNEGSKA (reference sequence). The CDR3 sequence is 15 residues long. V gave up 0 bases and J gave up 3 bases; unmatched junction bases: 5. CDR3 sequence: CSARDFPSGYNEQFF. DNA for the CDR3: TGCAGTGCTAGAGATTTCCCTAGCGGCTACAATGAGCAGTTCTTC.

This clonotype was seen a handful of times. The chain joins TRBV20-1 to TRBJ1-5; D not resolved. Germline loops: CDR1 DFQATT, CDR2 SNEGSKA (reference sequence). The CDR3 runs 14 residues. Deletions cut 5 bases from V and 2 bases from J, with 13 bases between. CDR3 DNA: TGCAGTGCTCGGGCGAGAAGTGGCAATCAGCCCCAGCATTTT. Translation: CSARARSGNQPQHF.

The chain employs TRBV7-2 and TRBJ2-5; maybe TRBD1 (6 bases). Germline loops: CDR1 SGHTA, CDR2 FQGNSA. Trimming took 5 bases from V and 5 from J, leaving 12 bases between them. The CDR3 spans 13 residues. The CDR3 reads CASSADRRETQYF. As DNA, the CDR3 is TGTGCCAGCAGCGCGGACAGAAGGGAGACCCAGTACTTC.

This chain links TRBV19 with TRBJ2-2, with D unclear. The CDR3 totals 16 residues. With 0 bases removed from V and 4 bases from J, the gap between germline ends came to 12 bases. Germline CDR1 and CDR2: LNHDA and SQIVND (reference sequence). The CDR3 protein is CASSIERRATTGELFF. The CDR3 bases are TGTGCCAGTAGTATAGAGCGACGGGCGACCACCGGGGAGCTGTTTTTT.

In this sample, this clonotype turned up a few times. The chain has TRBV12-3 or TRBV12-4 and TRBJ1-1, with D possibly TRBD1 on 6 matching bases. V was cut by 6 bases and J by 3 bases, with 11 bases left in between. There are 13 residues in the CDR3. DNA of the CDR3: TGTGCCAGCAGCGGACAGCGGTACACTGAAGCTTTCTTT. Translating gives CASSGQRYTEAFF.

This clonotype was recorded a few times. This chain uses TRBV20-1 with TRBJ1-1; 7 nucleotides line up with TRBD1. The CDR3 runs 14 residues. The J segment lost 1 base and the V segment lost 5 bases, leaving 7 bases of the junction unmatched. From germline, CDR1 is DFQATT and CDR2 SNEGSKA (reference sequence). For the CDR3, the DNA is TGCAGTGCTGGTCGACAGGGCTGGAACACTGAAGCTTTCTTT. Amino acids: CSAGRQGWNTEAFF.

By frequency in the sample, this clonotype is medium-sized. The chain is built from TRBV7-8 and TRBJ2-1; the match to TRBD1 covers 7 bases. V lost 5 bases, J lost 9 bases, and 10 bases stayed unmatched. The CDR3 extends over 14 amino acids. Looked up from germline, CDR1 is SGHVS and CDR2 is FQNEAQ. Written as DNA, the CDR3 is TGTGCCAGCAGCCGATCCGACAGGGAGACTGAGCAGTTCTTC. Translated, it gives CASSRSDRETEQFF. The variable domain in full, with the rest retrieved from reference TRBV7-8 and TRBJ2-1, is GAGVSQSPRYKVAKRGQDVALRCDPISGHVSLFWYQQALGQGPEFLTYFQNEAQLDKSGLPSDRFFAERPEGSVSTLKIQRTQQEDSAVYLCASSRSDRETEQFFGPGTRLTVL.

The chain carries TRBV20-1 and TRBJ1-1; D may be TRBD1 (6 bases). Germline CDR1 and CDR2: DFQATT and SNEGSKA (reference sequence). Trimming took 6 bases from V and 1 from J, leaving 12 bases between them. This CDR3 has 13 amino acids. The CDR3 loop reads CSAVSGQNTEAFF. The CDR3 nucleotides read TGCAGTGCCGTTTCGGGACAGAACACTGAAGCTTTCTTT.

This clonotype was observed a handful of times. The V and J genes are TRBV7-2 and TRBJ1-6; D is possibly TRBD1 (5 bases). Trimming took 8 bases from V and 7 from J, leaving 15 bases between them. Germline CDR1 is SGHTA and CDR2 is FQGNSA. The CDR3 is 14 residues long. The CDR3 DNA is TGTGCCAGCGGGTTTGGACAAACGAATTCACCCCTCCACTTT. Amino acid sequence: CASGFGQTNSPLHF.

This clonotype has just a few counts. The CDR3 here is CASSAGQWYYGYTF. The CDR3 nucleotides are TGTGCCAGCAGCGCTGGACAGTGGTACTATGGCTACACCTTC. The chain carries TRBV9 and TRBJ1-2; a weak D match, TRBD1 (6 bases). This CDR3 has 14 amino acids. V was trimmed by 3 bases and J by 3 bases, leaving 12 bases between them. Germline loops: CDR1 SGDLS, CDR2 YYNGEE.

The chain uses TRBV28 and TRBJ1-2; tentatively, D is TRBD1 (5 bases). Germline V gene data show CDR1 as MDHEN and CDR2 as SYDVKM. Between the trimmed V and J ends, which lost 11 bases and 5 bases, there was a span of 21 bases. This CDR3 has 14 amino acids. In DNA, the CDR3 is TGTGCCGTCACACGGGGGGGGAGTGGGTATGGCTACACCTTC. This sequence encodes CAVTRGGSGYGYTF.

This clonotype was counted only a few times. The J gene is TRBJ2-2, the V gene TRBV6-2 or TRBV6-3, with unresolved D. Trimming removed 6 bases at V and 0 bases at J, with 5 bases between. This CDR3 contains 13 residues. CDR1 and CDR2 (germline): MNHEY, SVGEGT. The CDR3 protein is CASRTSNTGELFF. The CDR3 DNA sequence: TGTGCCAGCAGAACGTCGAACACCGGGGAGCTGTTTTTT.

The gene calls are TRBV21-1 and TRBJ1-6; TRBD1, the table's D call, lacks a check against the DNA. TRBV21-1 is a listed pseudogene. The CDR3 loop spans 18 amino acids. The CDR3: CASSNPRTGETYNSPLHF. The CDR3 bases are TGTGCCAGCAGCAACCCTCGGACAGGGGAAACCTATAATTCACCCCTCCACTTT.

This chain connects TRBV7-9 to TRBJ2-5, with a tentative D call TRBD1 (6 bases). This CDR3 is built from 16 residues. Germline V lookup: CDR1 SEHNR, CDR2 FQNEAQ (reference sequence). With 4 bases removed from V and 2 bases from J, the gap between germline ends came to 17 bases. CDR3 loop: CASSSTGTKRQETQYF. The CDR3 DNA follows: TGTGCCAGCAGCTCAACCGGGACAAAACGTCAAGAGACCCAGTACTTC.

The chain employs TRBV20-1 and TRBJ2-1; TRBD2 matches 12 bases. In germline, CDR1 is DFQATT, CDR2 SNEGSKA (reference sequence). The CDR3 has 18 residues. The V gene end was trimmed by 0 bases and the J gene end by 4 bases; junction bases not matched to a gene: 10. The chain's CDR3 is CSARDNWLAGGPYNEQFF. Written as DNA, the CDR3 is TGCAGTGCTAGAGATAATTGGCTAGCGGGGGGGCCGTACAATGAGCAGTTCTTC.

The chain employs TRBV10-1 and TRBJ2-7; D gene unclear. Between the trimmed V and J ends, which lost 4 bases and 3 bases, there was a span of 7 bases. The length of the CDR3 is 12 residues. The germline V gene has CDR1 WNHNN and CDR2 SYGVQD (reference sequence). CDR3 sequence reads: CASSGNGYEQYF. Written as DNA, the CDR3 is TGCGCCAGCAGTGGAAACGGCTACGAGCAGTACTTC.

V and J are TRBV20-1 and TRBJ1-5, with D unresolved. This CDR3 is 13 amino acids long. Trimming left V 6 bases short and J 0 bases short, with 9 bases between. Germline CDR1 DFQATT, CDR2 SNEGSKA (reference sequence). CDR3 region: CSASSNSNQPQHF. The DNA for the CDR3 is TGCAGTGCGTCCAGTAATAGCAATCAGCCCCAGCATTTT.

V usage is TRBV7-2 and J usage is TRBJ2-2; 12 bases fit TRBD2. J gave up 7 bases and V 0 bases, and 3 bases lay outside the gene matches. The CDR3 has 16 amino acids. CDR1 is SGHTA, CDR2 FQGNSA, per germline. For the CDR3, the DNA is TGTGCCAGCAGCTTAGCGTCTAGCGGGGGGGACGGGGAGCTGTTTTTT. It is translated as CASSLASSGGDGELFF.

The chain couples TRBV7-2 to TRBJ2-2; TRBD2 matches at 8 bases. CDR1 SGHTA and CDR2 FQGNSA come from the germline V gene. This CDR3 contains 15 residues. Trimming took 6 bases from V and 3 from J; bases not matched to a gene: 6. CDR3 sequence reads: CASSPAGVYTGELFF. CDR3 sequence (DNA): TGTGCCAGCAGTCCAGCGGGGGTTTACACCGGGGAGCTGTTTTTT. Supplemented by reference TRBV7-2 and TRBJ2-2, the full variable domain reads GAGVSQSPSNKVTEKGKDVELRCDPISGHTALYWYRQSLGQGLEFLIYFQGNSAPDKSGLPSDRFSAERTGGSVSTLTIQRTQQEDSAVYLCASSPAGVYTGELFFGEGSRLTVL.

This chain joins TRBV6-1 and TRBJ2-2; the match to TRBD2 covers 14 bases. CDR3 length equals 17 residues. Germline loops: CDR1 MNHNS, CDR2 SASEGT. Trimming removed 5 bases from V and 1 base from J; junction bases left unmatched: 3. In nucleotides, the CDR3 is TGTGCCAGCAGTCGACTAGCGGGGGGGATGAACACCGGGGAGCTGTTTTTT. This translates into CASSRLAGGMNTGELFF.